The rows below give T cell receptor beta chains drawn from one sample of a study of cytomegalovirus exposure and HLA in healthy donors. Data came from immunoSEQ multiplex PCR; TCRdb stores just in-frame clones and leaves some out. Among 150,000 or so clones, roughly 80% were seen once, and the ten largest hold 0.75% to 0.9%. Sequenced: PBMCs. The receptors were gathered from a woman between 18 and 30 years old in good health and CMV-seronegative. The CDR3 runs from the conserved cysteine through the conserved F or W. D genes are given only for firm matches. Clone size is shown for a subset of rows, as once, few, many or a class of expanded clone.

TRBV7-7,NA,TRBJ2-2,NA,CASSLGTGGSTGELFF,TGTGCTAGCAGCTTAGGGACCGGAGGGTCCACCGGGGAGCTGTTTTTT
TRBV18,NA,TRBJ1-1,NA,CASSPPGRGMNTEAFF,TGTGCCAGCTCACCACCTGGGAGGGGGATGAACACTGAAGCTTTCTTT
TRBV6-1,NA,TRBJ2-7,NA,CASSEAISPVNF,TGTGCCAGCAGTGAAGCAATTTCGCCGGTGAACTTC
TRBV6-5,few,TRBJ1-2,TRBD1,CASSYDGTGLNYGYTF,TGTGCCAGCAGTTACGACGGGACAGGGTTGAACTATGGCTACACCTTC
TRBV29-1,NA,TRBJ2-7,TRBD1,CSVEAGVVGTGDPYEQYF,TGCAGCGTTGAAGCAGGAGTCGTAGGGACAGGGGACCCCTACGAGCAGTACTTC
TRBV2,NA,TRBJ1-5,NA,CASNRGNQPQHF,TGTGCCAGCAATAGGGGTAATCAGCCCCAGCATTTT
TRBV5-6,NA,TRBJ2-3,TRBD1,CASRTGTGFTDTQYF,TGTGCCAGCAGGACCGGGACAGGCTTCACAGATACGCAGTATTTT
TRBV30,NA,TRBJ1-6,NA,CAWSVSLSGINSPLHF,TGTGCCTGGAGTGTAAGCCTGTCAGGGATCAATTCACCCCTCCACTTT
TRBV9,NA,TRBJ2-2,NA,CASSVVAQGTTGELFF,TGTGCCAGCAGCGTAGTGGCCCAGGGGACAACCGGGGAGCTGTTTTTT
TRBV5-4,NA,TRBJ1-5,NA,CASGFWGVGPQHF,TGTGCCAGCGGCTTTTGGGGGGTTGGGCCCCAGCATTTT
TRBV5-1,NA,TRBJ1-2,NA,CASSLGGYNGYTF,TGCGCCAGCAGCTTGGGAGGATATAATGGCTACACCTTC
TRBV11-2,few,TRBJ2-7,TRBD1,CASSPGQGRYEQYF,TGTGCCAGCAGTCCAGGACAGGGACGCTACGAGCAGTACTTC
TRBV4-1,once,TRBJ2-3,NA,CASSQASTTDTQYF,TGCGCCAGCAGCCAAGCCTCTACCACAGATACGCAGTATTTT
TRBV6-5,once,TRBJ2-3,NA,CASSYLAAGTDTQYF,TGTGCCAGCAGTTACCTAGCCGCGGGAACAGATACGCAGTATTTT
TRBV19,NA,TRBJ1-5,TRBD1,CASRDRDLLRGNQPQHF,TGTGCCAGTAGGGACAGGGACCTCTTACGGGGTAATCAGCCCCAGCATTTT
TRBV4-1,NA,TRBJ2-5,NA,CASSQVAETYQETQYF,TGCGCCAGCAGCCAAGTAGCGGAAACGTACCAAGAGACCCAGTACTTC
TRBV19,NA,TRBJ1-1,NA,CASSWAGMNTEAFF,TGTGCCAGTAGTTGGGCAGGGATGAACACTGAAGCTTTCTTT
TRBV4-1,NA,TRBJ1-5,NA,CASSQIQGIQPQHF,TGCGCCAGCAGCCAAATACAGGGAATTCAGCCCCAGCATTTT
TRBV6-6,once,TRBJ2-3,TRBD2,CASGLQSGRGPDTQYF,TGTGCCAGCGGACTCCAGAGCGGGAGGGGCCCAGATACGCAGTATTTT
TRBV7-8,NA,TRBJ2-3,TRBD2,CASSLVTSGPTDTQYF,TGTGCCAGCAGCTTAGTGACTAGCGGTCCCACAGATACGCAGTATTTT
TRBV6-5,NA,TRBJ1-1,NA,CASSRSRGEGTEAFF,TGTGCCAGCAGCCGTTCCCGAGGGGAGGGTACTGAAGCTTTCTTT
TRBV7-8,NA,TRBJ1-1,TRBD1,CASSSGQGAFTEAFF,TGTGCCAGCAGCTCCGGACAGGGGGCGTTCACTGAAGCTTTCTTT
TRBV10-3,NA,TRBJ2-3,TRBD2,CAISGREGVTDTQYF,TGTGCCATCAGTGGGCGGGAGGGAGTGACAGATACGCAGTATTTT
TRBV4-3,few,TRBJ2-3,NA,CASSQDIRGALTDTQYF,TGCGCCAGCAGCCAAGATATTCGGGGGGCGCTTACAGATACGCAGTATTTT
TRBV7-9,NA,TRBJ2-5,TRBD2,CASSLMVGRLAGVKETQYF,TGTGCCAGCAGCTTAATGGTAGGGCGGCTAGCGGGAGTAAAGGAGACCCAGTACTTC